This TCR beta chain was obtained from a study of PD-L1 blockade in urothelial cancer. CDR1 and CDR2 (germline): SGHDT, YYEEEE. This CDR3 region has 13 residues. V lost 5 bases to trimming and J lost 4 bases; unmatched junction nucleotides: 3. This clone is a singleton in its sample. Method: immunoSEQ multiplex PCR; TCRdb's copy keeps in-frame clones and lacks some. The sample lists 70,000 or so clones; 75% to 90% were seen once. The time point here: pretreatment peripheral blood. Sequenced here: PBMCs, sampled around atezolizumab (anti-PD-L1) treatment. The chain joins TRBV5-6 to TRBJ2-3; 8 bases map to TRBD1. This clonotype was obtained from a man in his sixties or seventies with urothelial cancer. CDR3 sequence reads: CASSLTGADTQYF. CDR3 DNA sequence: TGTGCCAGCAGTTTGACAGGGGCAGATACGCAGTATTTT.